Included here is one T cell receptor beta chain sequence, with context. Its target is unknown. Looked up from germline, CDR1 is GTSNPN and CDR2 is SVGIG (reference sequence). The germline V and J ends were trimmed by 0 bases and 4 bases, with 10 bases remaining between them. The CDR3 has 14 amino acids. This record comes from a study of CD4+ T cells in melanoma. Overall study findings and caveats: CD8+ T cell, macrophage and B cell function reportedly correlated with neoantigen-specific CD4+ T cells. In melanoma, neoantigen-specific CD4+ T cells reportedly differed in differentiation state.

Repertoires were generated with immunoSEQ multiplex PCR, while TCRdb's copy carries only in-frame clones and drops some. The table lists about 5,700 clones, about 70% of them singletons. The V and J genes are TRBV30 and TRBJ2-1; D possibly corresponds to TRBD2 (6 bases). This receptor was identified in a human donor with melanoma. Sample: cells from a culture (not recorded whether cultured in vitro). The CDR3 nucleotides read TGTGCCTGGAGTGTTTGGGGAGGATACAATGAGCAGTTCTTC. Its protein product is CAWSVWGGYNEQFF.